These T cell receptor beta chains were read from a single sample in a study of blood T cell repertoires in COVID-19. Some clones are missing from TCRdb's copy, which holds only in-frame ones; the method was immunoSEQ multiplex PCR. Of 150,000 to 180,000 clones in the sample, 91% were seen once. The specimen sequenced was peripheral blood. The receptors derive from a man aged 45 to 65 with acute or convalescent COVID-19. Each CDR3 is given with its conserved first and last residue. A D gene is named only where the DNA matches it firmly. Size values are once, few and many counts, or a class for expanded clones, and some rows have none.

J gene	clone size	V gene	CDR3 length	D gene	CDR3 DNA	CDR3 protein
TRBJ1-2	NA	TRBV9	18	TRBD1	TGTGCCAGCAGCTCCCTCGGGAACAGGGGACACAGCTTGCATGGCTACACCTTC	CASSSLGNRGHSLHGYTF
TRBJ2-1	NA	TRBV4-2	16	TRBD2	TGTGCCAGCAGCCAACAGGGACTAGCGGGAGTCCATGAGCAGTTCTTC	CASSQQGLAGVHEQFF
TRBJ1-5	NA	TRBV19	13	TRBD1	TGTGCCACCCGACAGGGGTTCAATCAGCCCCAGCATTTT	CATRQGFNQPQHF
TRBJ2-1	NA	TRBV27	14	NA	TGTGCCAGCAGTCCCCCCCCCACATACAATGAGCAGTTCTTC	CASSPPPTYNEQFF
TRBJ1-1	NA	TRBV5-5	16	NA	TGTGCCAGCAATCAGGGGTTAAACGGGGTGAACACTGAAGCTTTCTTT	CASNQGLNGVNTEAFF
TRBJ1-1	NA	TRBV10-3	13	NA	TGTGCCATGTCAGGGTTGGTCGGCACTGAAGCTTTCTTT	CAMSGLVGTEAFF
TRBJ1-6	NA	TRBV6-5	15	NA	TGTGCCAGCAGACCCCGGGGGGCGCTTAATTCACCCCTCCACTTT	CASRPRGALNSPLHF
TRBJ1-3	NA	TRBV7-9	15	TRBD1	TGTGCCAGCAGCACGACAGGGAACTCTGGAAACACCATATATTTT	CASSTTGNSGNTIYF
TRBJ1-3	NA	TRBV4-3	15	NA	TGCGCCAGCAGCCAAGATGGAGGGGCTGGAAACACCATATATTTT	CASSQDGGAGNTIYF
TRBJ2-3	once	TRBV4-1	17	TRBD2	TGCGCCAGCAGCCTACTATCTGGGACTAGCGGTACAGATACGCAGTATTTT	CASSLLSGTSGTDTQYF
TRBJ1-2	NA	TRBV6-5	15	TRBD1	TGTGCCAGCAGTCAACTCACTCAGGGGGCGCACGGCTACACCTTC	CASSQLTQGAHGYTF
TRBJ2-4	NA	TRBV14	13	NA	TGTGCCAGCAGCCAAACCCCGCGAAACATTCAGTACTTC	CASSQTPRNIQYF
TRBJ1-6	NA	TRBV28	17	NA	TGTGCCAGCAGTTTATGGGGCAGGGGTTCGGGTAATTCACCCCTCCACTTT	CASSLWGRGSGNSPLHF
TRBJ2-7	NA	TRBV5-1	15	TRBD1	TGCGCCAGCAGCTTGGTCGGGACAGGTGGCGGCGAGCAGTACTTC	CASSLVGTGGGEQYF
TRBJ1-4	few	TRBV9	15	NA	TGTGCCAGCAGCGTAGGCGGGGCAACTAATGAAAAACTGTTTTTT	CASSVGGATNEKLFF
TRBJ2-1	NA	TRBV27	16	NA	TGTGCCAGCAGTTTCAATTTCAGGGGTTCCTACAATGAGCAGTTCTTC	CASSFNFRGSYNEQFF
TRBJ2-3	NA	TRBV5-4	13	NA	TGTGCCAGCAGCGTTTATAGCACAGATACGCAGTATTTT	CASSVYSTDTQYF
TRBJ2-3	NA	TRBV2	15	TRBD2	TGTGCCAGCAGGGGACTAGCGGGAGTGGGGGATACGCAGTATTTT	CASRGLAGVGDTQYF
TRBJ1-5	NA	TRBV6-4	15	NA	TGTGCCAGCAGAACCTGGGCCGATAGCAATCAGCCCCAGCATTTT	CASRTWADSNQPQHF
TRBJ1-1	NA	TRBV28	18	NA	TGTGCCAGCAGTTTTGCGGCAGGGAAGGGGACACTGGTTTTTGAAGCTTTCTTT	CASSFAAGKGTLVFEAFF
TRBJ1-2	once	TRBV3-1/TRBV3-2	12	NA	TGTGCCAGCAGCCTAGGGGCCCATGGCTACACCTTC	CASSLGAHGYTF
TRBJ1-4	NA	TRBV2	14	NA	TGTGCCAGCAGTGATCGGCAGGGGCTAGAAAAACTGTTTTTT	CASSDRQGLEKLFF
TRBJ2-4	NA	TRBV3-1/TRBV3-2	15	TRBD2	TGTGCCAGCAGTCACTCCAGCGGGAGGGAAAACATTCAGTACTTC	CASSHSSGRENIQYF
TRBJ2-1	NA	TRBV3-1/TRBV3-2	15	NA	TGTGCCAGCAGCCAAGATGCAGGGGCTTACAATGAGCAGTTCTTC	CASSQDAGAYNEQFF
TRBJ1-6	NA	TRBV3-1/TRBV3-2	15	NA	TGTGCCAGCAGCCATAGACAGTTTTCTAATTCACCCCTCCACTTT	CASSHRQFSNSPLHF
TRBJ2-7	NA	TRBV9	15	TRBD2	TGTGCCAGCAGCGTAGGACTAGCGGGCTCCTACGAGCAGTACTTC	CASSVGLAGSYEQYF
TRBJ2-1	NA	TRBV28	11	NA	TGTGCCAGCAGTCACACAGGGTGGGGGTTCTTC	CASSHTGWGFF
TRBJ2-7	NA	TRBV27	13	NA	TGTGCCAGCAGTTTATCGTGGGGACTTGAGCAGTACTTC	CASSLSWGLEQYF
TRBJ2-6	NA	TRBV28	16	TRBD1	TGTGCCAGCAGGACAACAGGGGAGACTGGGGCCAACGTCCTGACTTTC	CASRTTGETGANVLTF
TRBJ2-7	NA	TRBV10-3	14	NA	TGTGCCATCAGTGAGGGCGGGCACTCCTACGAGCAGTACTTC	CAISEGGHSYEQYF
TRBJ2-2	once	TRBV25-1	15	TRBD1	TGTGCCAGCAGTGCTGCAGGGGGCGTAGGAGGGGAGCTGTTTTTT	CASSAAGGVGGELFF
TRBJ2-1	few	TRBV5-1	16	TRBD2	TGCGCCAGCAGCATCCTGACTAGCGGGAGTTACAATGAGCAGTTCTTC	CASSILTSGSYNEQFF
TRBJ2-3	NA	TRBV30	15	TRBD2	TGTGCCTGGACGATACTAGCGGGAGCCACGGATACGCAGTATTTT	CAWTILAGATDTQYF
TRBJ2-2	NA	TRBV9	15	NA	TGTGCCAGCAGCGGTTCTCCGCGGAACACCGGGGAGCTGTTTTTT	CASSGSPRNTGELFF
TRBJ1-1	NA	TRBV3-1/TRBV3-2	14	NA	TGTGCCAGCAGCCAACAGATCGGGTACACTGAAGCTTTCTTT	CASSQQIGYTEAFF
TRBJ1-4	NA	TRBV2	11	NA	TGTGCCAGCGGACTTGGTGAAAAACTGTTTTTT	CASGLGEKLFF
TRBJ2-5	once	TRBV4-1	13	NA	TGCGCCAGCAGCCAAGAAGAGTGGGAGACCCAGTACTTC	CASSQEEWETQYF
TRBJ1-2	once	TRBV28	11	NA	TGTGCCACCTCCCTAAACTATGGCTACACCTTC	CATSLNYGYTF
TRBJ1-2	NA	TRBV7-9	15	NA	TGTGCCAGCAGCTTCGGAGCGGACAGCAACTATGGCTACACCTTC	CASSFGADSNYGYTF
TRBJ2-3	NA	TRBV7-9	14	NA	TGTGCCAGCAGCCTCAATGGGCGCACAGATACGCAGTATTTT	CASSLNGRTDTQYF
TRBJ1-2	NA	TRBV12-5	11	NA	TGTGCTAGTGGTTCTTGGACAGCCCTTGAATTC	CASGSWTALEF
TRBJ1-3	NA	TRBV2	14	NA	TGTGCCAGCTCCCAGACACTGCGCGGAAACACCATATATTTT	CASSQTLRGNTIYF
TRBJ2-1	once	TRBV7-9	12	NA	TGTGCCAGCAGCTTATTATCCAATGAGCAGTTCTTC	CASSLLSNEQFF
TRBJ2-3	NA	TRBV29-1	12	NA	TGCAGCGTGGCGGTGGACAGCTTGATTCAGTATTTT	CSVAVDSLIQYF
TRBJ1-4	NA	TRBV18	15	NA	TGTGCCAGCTCACCCGACAGCCAAACTAATGAAAAACTGTTTTTT	CASSPDSQTNEKLFF
TRBJ2-7	few	TRBV7-8	15	TRBD2	TGTGCCAGCAGCTTAATCCCTAGCGGGAGCTACGAGCAGTACTTC	CASSLIPSGSYEQYF
TRBJ1-6	NA	TRBV27	19	NA	TGTGCCAGCGGGCGCGGGGTCTTGGGCCGTCCCTTTTATAATTCACCCCTCCACTTT	CASGRGVLGRPFYNSPLHF
TRBJ2-7	NA	TRBV14	15	TRBD1	TGTGCCAGCAGCCAACACTCGGGACAGGGCAGCGAGCAGTACTTC	CASSQHSGQGSEQYF